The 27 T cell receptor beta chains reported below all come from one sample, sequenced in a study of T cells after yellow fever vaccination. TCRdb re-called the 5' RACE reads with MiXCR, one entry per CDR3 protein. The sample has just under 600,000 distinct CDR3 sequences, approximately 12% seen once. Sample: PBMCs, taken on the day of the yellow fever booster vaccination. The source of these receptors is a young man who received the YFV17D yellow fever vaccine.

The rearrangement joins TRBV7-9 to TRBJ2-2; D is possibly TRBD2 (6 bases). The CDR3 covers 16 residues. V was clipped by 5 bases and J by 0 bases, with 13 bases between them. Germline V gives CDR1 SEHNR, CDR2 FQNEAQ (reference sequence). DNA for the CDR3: TGTGCCAGCAGCCCCCGCAAGCGGGCGAACACCGGGGAGCTGTTTTTT. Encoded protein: CASSPRKRANTGELFF.

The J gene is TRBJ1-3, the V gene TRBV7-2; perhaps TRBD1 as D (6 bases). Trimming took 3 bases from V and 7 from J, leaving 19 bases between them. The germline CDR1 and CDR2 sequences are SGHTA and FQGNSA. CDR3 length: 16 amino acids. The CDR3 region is CASSFERTDLRNTIYF. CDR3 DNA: TGTGCCAGCAGCTTCGAAAGGACAGACCTACGGAACACCATATATTTT.

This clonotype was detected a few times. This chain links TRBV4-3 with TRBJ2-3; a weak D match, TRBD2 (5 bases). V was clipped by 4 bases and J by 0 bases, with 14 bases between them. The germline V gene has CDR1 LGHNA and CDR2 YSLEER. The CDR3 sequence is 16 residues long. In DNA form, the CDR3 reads TGCGCCAGCAGCCTCCGACTATCCCCTAGCACAGATACGCAGTATTTT. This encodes CASSLRLSPSTDTQYF.

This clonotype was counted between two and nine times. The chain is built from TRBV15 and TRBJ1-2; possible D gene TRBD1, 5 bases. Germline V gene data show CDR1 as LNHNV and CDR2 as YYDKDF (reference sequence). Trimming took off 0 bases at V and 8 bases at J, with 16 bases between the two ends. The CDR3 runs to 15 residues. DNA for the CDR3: TGTGCCACCAGCAGAGATTTACTACAGGCGGGCGGCTACACCTTC. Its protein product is CATSRDLLQAGGYTF.

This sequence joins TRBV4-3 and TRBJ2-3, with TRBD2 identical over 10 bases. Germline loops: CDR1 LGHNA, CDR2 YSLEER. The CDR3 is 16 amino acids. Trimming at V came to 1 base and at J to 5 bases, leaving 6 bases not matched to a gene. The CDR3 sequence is CASSQVASGRIDTQYF. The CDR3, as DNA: TGCGCCAGCAGCCAAGTCGCTAGCGGGAGAATAGATACGCAGTATTTT.

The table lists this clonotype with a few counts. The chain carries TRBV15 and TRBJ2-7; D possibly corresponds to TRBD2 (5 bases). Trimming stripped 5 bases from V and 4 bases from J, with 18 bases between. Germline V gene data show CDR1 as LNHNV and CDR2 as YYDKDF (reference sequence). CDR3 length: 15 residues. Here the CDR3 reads CATSVGGSGRYEQYF. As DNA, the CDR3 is TGTGCCACCAGCGTAGGAGGTTCGGGCCGGTACGAGCAGTACTTC.

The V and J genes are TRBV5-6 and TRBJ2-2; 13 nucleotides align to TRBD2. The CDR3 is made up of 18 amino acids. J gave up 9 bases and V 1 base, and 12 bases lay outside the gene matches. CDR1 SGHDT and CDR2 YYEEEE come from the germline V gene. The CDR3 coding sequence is TGTGCCAGCAGCTTGACTAGCGGGAGGGGCTTAGCCCCTAGGGAGCTGTTTTTT. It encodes CASSLTSGRGLAPRELFF.

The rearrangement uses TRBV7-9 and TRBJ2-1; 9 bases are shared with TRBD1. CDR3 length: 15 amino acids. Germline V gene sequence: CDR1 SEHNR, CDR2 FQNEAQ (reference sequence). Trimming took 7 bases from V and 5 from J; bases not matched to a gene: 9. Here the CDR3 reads CASTRQGGPNNEQFF. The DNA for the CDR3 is TGTGCCAGCACAAGACAGGGGGGCCCTAACAATGAGCAGTTCTTC.

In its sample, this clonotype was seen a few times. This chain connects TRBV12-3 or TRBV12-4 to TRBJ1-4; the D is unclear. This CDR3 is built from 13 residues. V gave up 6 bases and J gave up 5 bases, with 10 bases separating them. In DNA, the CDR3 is TGTGCCAGCAGACAAGAGGCGAATGAAAAACTGTTTTTT. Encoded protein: CASRQEANEKLFF.

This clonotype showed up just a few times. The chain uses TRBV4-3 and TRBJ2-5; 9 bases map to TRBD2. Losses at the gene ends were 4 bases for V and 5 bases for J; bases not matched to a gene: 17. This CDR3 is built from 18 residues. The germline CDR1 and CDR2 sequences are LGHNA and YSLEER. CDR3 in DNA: TGCGCCAGCAGCCCTTATACCCCAGTAGCGGGAGCTCGGGAGACCCAGTACTTC. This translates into CASSPYTPVAGARETQYF.

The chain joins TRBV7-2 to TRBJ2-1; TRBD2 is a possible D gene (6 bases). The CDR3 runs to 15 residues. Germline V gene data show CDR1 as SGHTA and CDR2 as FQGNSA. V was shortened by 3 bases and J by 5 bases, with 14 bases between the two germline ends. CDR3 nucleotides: TGTGCCAGCAGCTTCTCGGGACTGGGACACAATGAGCAGTTCTTC. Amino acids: CASSFSGLGHNEQFF.

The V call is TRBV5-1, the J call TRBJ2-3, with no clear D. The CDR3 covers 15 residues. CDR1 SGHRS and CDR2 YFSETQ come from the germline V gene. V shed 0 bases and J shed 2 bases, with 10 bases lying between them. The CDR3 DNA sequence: TGCGCCAGCAGCTTGGAACAGCTAAACACAGATACGCAGTATTTT. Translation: CASSLEQLNTDTQYF.

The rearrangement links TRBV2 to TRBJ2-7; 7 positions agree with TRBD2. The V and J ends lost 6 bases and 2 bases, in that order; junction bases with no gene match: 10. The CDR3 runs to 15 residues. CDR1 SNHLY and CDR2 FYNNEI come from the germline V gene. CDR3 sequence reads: CASRKGLAATYEQYF. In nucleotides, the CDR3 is TGTGCCAGCAGGAAGGGGCTAGCGGCAACCTACGAGCAGTACTTC.

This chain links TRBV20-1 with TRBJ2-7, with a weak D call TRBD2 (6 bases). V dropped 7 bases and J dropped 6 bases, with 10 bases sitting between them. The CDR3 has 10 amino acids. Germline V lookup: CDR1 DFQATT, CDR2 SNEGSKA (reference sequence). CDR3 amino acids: CSGKAGEQYF. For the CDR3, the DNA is TGCAGTGGGAAAGCGGGCGAGCAGTACTTC.

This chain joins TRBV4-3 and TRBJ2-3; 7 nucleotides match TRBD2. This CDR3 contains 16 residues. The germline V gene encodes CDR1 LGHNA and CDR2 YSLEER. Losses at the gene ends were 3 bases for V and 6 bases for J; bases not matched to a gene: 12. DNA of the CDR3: TGCGCCAGCAGCCAGGAACTAGCGAGGAAAACCGATACGCAGTATTTT. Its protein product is CASSQELARKTDTQYF.

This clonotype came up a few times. Written as DNA, the CDR3 is TGTGCCGCCAGAACTACAGGGTTCTCCTACGAGCAGTACTTC. This codes for CAARTTGFSYEQYF. J is TRBJ2-7 and V is TRBV6-2 or TRBV6-3; TRBD1 might be the D (6 bases). Germline values: CDR1 MNHEY, CDR2 SVGEGT. The CDR3 loop spans 14 amino acids. Trimming left V 11 bases short and J 0 bases short, with 17 bases between.

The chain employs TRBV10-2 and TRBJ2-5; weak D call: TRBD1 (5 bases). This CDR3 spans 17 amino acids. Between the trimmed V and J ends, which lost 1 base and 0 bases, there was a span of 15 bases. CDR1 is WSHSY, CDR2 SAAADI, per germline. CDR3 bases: TGCGCCAGCAGTGAGTTGGTTGGACACCCCAACCAAGAGACCCAGTACTTC. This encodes CASSELVGHPNQETQYF.

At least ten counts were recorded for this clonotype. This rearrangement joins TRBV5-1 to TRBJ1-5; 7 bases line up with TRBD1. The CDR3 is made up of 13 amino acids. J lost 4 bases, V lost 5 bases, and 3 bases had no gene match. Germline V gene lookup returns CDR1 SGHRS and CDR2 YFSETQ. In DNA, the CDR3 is TGCGCCAGCAGGGGACAGCTAAATCAGCCCCAGCATTTT. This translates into CASRGQLNQPQHF.

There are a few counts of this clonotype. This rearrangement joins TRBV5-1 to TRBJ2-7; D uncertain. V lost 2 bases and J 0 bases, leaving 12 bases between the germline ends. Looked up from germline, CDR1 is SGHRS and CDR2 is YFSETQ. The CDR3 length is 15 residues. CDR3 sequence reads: CASSFSGLSSYEQYF. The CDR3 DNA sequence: TGCGCCAGCAGCTTTTCTGGGCTAAGCTCCTACGAGCAGTACTTC.

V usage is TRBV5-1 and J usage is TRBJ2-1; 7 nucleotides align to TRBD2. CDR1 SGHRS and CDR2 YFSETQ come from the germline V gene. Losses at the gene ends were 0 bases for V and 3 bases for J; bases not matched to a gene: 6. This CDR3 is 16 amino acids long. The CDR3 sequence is CASSLGGRALYNEQFF. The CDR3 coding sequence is TGCGCCAGCAGCTTGGGAGGGAGGGCCCTCTACAATGAGCAGTTCTTC.

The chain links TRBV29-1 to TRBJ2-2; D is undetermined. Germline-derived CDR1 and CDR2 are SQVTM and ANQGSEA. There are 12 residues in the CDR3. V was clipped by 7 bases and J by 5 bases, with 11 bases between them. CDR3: CSGNEGTGELFF. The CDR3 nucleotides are TGCAGCGGAAACGAAGGGACCGGGGAGCTGTTTTTT.

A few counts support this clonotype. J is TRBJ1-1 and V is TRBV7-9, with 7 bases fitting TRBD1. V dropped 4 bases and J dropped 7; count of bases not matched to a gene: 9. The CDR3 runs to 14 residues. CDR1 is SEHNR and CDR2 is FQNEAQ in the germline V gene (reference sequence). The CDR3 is CASSSRDSWDEAFF. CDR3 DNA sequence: TGTGCCAGCAGCTCCCGGGACAGCTGGGATGAAGCTTTCTTT.

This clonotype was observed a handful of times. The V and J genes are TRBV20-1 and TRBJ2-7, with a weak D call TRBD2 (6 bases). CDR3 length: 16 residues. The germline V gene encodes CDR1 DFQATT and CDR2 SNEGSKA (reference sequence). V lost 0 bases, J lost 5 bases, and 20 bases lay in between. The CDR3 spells CSARDHSLGSVNEQYF. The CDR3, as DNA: TGCAGTGCTAGAGATCATTCTCTCGGGAGTGTCAACGAGCAGTACTTC.

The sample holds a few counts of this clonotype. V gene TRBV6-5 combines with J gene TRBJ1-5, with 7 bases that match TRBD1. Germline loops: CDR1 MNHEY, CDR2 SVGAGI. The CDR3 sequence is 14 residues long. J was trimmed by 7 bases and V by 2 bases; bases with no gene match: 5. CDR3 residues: CASSYTGEGQPQHF. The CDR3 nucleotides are TGTGCCAGCAGTTACACAGGGGAAGGGCAGCCCCAGCATTTT.

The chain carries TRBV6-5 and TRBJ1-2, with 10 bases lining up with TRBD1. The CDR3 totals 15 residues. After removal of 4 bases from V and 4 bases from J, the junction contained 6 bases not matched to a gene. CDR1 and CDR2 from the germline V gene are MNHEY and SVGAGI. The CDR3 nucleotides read TGTGCCAGCAGTTCCAGACAGGGGGCAGGCTATGGCTACACCTTC. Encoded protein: CASSSRQGAGYGYTF.

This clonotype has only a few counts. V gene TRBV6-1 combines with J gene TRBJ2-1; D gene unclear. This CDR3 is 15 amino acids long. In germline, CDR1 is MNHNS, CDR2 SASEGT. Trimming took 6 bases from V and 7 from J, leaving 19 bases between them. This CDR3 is CASRPTIEVLNEQFF. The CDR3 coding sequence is TGTGCCAGCAGGCCGACAATTGAAGTCCTTAATGAGCAGTTCTTC.

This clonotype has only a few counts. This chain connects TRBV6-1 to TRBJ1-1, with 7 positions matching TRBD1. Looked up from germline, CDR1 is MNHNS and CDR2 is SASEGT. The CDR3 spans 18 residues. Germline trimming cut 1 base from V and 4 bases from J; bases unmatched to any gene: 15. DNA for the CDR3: TGTGCCAGCAGTGAAGGGTACCTACGCAGGGGGAAGGCCACTGAAGCTTTCTTT. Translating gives CASSEGYLRRGKATEAFF.